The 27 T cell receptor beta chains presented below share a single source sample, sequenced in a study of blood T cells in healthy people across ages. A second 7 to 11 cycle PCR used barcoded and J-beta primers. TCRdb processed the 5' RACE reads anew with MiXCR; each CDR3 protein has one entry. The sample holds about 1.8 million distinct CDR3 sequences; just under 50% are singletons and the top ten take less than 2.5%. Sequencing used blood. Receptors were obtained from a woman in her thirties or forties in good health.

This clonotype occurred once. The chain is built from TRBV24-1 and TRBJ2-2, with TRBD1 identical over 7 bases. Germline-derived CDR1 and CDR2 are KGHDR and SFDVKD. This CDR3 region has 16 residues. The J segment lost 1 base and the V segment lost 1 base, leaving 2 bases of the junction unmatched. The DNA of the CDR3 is TGTGCCACCAGTGATTTAGGGGGCCGGAACACCGGGGAGCTGTTTTTT. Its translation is CATSDLGGRNTGELFF.

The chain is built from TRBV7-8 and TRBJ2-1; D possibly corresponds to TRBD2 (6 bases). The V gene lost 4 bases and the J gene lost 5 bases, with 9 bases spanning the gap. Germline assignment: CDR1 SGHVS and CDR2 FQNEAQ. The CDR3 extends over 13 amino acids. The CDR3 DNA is TGTGCCAGCAGCTGGGGACTGGACAATGAGCAGTTCTTC. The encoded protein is CASSWGLDNEQFF.

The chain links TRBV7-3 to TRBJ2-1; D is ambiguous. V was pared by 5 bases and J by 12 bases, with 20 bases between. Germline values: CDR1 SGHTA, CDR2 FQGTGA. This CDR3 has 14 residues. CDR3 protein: CASSSEGPTKAQFF. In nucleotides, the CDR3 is TGTGCCAGCAGCAGCGAAGGCCCCACGAAGGCGCAGTTCTTC.

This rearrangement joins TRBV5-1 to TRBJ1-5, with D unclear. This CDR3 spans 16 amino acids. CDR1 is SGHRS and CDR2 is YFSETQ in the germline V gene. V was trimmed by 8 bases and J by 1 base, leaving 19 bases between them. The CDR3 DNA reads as TGCGCCAGGACGACACCTTCCCCCGAGAGCAATCAGCCCCAGCATTTT. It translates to CARTTPSPESNQPQHF.

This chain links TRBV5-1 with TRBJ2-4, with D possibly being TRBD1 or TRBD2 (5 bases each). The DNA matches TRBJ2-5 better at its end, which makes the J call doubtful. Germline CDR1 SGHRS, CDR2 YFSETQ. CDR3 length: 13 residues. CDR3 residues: CASQIREFETQYF. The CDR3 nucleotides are TGCGCCAGCCAAATCAGGGAGTTCGAGACCCAGTACTTC.

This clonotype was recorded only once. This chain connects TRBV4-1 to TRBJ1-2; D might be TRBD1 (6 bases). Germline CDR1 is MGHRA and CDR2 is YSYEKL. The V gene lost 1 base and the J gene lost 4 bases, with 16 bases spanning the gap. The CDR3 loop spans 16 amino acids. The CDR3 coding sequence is TGCGCCAGCAGCCAAGCTCTAGGGGGGGCATTCTATGGCTACACCTTC. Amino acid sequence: CASSQALGGAFYGYTF.

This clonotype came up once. The CDR3 loop reads CASRPSGGIQYF. The CDR3 coding sequence is TGTGCCAGCAGACCAAGCGGGGGGATCCAGTACTTC. V and J are TRBV28 and TRBJ2-5, with 9 bases aligning to TRBD2. This CDR3 is 12 amino acids long. V dropped 6 bases and J dropped 10; count of bases not matched to a gene: 6. The V gene's germline CDR1 is MDHEN and CDR2 SYDVKM. Using reference TRBV28 and TRBJ2-5 for the parts outside the CDR3, the full variable domain is DVKVTQSSRYLVKRTGEKVFLECVQDMDHENMFWYRQDPGLGLRLIYFSYDVKMKEKGDIPEGYSVSREKKERFSLILESASTNQTSMYLCASRPSGGIQYFGPGTRLLVL.

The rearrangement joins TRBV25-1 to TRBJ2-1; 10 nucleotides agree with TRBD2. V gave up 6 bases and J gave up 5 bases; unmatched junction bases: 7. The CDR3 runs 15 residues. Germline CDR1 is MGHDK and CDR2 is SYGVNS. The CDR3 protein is CASRGLARRNNEQFF. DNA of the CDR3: TGTGCCAGCAGGGGACTAGCGCGCAGAAACAATGAGCAGTTCTTC.

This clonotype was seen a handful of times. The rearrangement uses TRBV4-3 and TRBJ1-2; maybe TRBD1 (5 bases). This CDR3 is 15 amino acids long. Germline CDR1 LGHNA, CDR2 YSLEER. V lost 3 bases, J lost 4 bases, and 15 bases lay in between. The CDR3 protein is CASSQGNAGGYGYTF. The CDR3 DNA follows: TGCGCCAGCAGCCAGGGAAATGCGGGGGGCTATGGCTACACCTTC.

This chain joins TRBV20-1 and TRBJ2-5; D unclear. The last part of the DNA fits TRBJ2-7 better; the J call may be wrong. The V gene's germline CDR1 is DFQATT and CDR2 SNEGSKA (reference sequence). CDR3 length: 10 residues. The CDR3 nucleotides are TGCAGTGCTAACTACGACGAGCAGTACTTC. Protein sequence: CSANYDEQYF.

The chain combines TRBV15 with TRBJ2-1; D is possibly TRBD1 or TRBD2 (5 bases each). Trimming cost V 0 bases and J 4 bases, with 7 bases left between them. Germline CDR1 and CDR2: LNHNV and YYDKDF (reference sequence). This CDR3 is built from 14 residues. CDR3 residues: CATSRERGYNEQFF. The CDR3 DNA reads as TGTGCCACCAGCAGAGAGAGGGGATACAATGAGCAGTTCTTC.

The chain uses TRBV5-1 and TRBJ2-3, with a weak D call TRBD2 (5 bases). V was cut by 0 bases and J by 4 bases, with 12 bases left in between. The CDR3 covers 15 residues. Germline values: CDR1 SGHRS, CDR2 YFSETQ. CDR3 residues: CASSLVTRKADTQYF. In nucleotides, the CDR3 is TGCGCCAGCAGCTTGGTAACTAGAAAGGCAGATACGCAGTATTTT.

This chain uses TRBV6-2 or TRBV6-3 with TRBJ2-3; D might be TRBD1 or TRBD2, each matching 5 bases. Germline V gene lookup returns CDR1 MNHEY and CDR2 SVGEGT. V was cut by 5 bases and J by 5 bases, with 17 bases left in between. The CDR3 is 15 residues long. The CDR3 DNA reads TGTGCCAGCAGTACAAGCCGGGACCGCCTAGATACGCAGTATTTT. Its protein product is CASSTSRDRLDTQYF.

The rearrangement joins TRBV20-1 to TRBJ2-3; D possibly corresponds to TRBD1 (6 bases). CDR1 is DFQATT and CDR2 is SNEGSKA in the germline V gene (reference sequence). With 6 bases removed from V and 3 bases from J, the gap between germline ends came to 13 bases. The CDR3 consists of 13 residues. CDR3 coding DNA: TGCAGTGCACCGGCCCAGGGGACAGATACGCAGTATTTT. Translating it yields CSAPAQGTDTQYF.

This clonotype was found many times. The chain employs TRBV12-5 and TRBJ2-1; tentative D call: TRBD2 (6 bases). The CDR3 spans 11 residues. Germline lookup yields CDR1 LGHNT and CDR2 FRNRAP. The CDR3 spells CASGLGNEQFF. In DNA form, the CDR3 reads TGTGCCAGCGGGCTTGGCAATGAGCAGTTCTTC.

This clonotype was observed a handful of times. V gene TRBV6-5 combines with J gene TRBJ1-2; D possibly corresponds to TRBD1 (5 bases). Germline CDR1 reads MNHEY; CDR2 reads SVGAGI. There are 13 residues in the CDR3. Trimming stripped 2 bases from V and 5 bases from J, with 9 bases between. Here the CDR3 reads CASSYEGKYGYTF. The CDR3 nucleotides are TGTGCCAGCAGTTACGAGGGGAAGTATGGCTACACCTTC.

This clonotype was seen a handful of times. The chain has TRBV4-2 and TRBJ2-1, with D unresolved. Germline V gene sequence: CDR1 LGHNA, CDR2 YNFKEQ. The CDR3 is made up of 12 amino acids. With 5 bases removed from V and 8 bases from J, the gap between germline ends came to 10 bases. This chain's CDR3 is CASSIGKDEQFF. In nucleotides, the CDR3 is TGTGCCAGCAGCATTGGGAAGGATGAGCAGTTCTTC.

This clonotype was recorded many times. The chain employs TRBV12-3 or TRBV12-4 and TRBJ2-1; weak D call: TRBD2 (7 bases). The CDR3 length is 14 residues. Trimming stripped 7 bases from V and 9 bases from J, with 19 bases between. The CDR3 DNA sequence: TGTGCCAGCACCGTTGGGGGGGCCTCGCGTGAGCAGTTCTTC. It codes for CASTVGGASREQFF.

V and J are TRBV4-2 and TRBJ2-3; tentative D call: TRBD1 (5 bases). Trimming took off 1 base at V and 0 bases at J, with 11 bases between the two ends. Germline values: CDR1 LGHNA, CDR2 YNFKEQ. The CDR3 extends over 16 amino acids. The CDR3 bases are TGTGCCAGCAGCCAAGGCGTAGGGGCCAGCACAGATACGCAGTATTTT. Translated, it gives CASSQGVGASTDTQYF.

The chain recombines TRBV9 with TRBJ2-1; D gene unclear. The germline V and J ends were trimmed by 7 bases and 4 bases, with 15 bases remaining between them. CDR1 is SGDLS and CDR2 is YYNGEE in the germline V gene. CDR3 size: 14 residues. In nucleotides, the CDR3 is TGTGCCAGCGGGGTTGGGAAAGAGTACAATGAGCAGTTCTTC. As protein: CASGVGKEYNEQFF.

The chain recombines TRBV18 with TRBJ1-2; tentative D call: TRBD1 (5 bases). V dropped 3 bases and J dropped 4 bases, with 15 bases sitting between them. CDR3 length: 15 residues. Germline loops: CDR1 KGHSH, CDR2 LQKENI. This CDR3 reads CASSPTEKATYGYTF. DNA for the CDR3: TGTGCCAGCTCACCGACAGAAAAGGCGACCTATGGCTACACCTTC.

Here the CDR3 reads CATSDTRDRGTGELFF. Here the CDR3 DNA reads TGTGCCACCAGTGACACCCGGGACAGGGGTACCGGGGAGCTGTTTTTT. The chain recombines TRBV24-1 with TRBJ2-2, with 10 bases identical to TRBD1. This CDR3 is built from 16 residues. V lost 4 bases, J lost 5 bases, and 6 bases stayed unmatched. In germline, CDR1 is KGHDR, CDR2 SFDVKD.

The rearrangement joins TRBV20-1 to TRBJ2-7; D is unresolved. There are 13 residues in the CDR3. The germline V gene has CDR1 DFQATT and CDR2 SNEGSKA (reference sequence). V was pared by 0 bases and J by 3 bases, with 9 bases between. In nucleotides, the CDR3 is TGCAGTGCTAGAGATCAGACGGGCTACGAGCAGTACTTC. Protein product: CSARDQTGYEQYF.

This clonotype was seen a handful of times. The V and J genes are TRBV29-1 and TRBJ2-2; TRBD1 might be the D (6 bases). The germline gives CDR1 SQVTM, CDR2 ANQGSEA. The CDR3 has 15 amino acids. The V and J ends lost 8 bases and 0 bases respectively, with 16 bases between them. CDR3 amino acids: CSFRGTGTNTGELFF. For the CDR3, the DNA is TGCAGCTTCCGGGGCACAGGGACGAACACCGGGGAGCTGTTTTTT.

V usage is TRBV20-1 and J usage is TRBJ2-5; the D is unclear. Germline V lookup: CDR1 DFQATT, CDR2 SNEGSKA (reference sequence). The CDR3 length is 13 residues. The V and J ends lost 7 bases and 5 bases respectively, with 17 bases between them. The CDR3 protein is CSVSIHTRETQYF. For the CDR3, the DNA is TGCAGTGTCTCTATCCATACCCGGGAGACCCAGTACTTC.

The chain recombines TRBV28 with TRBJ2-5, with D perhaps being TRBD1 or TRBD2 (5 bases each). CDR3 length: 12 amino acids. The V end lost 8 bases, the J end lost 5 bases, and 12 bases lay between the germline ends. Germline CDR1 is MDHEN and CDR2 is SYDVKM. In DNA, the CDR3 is TGTGCCAGCGGGGCCGGGACCGAGACCCAGTACTTC. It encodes CASGAGTETQYF.

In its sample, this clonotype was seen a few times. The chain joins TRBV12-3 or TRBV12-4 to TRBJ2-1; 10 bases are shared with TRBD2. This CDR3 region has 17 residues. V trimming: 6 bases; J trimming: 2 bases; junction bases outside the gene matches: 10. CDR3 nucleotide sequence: TGTGCCAGCAGACCTACTGGAGCGGGGGGGCCCTACAATGAGCAGTTCTTC. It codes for CASRPTGAGGPYNEQFF.